Sequencing of this T cell receptor beta chain was carried out in a study of T-cell reconstitution after alpha-beta-depleted transplantation in children. Preparation of the TCRbeta library used unique molecular identifiers. Using its own MiXCR run on the PCR reads, TCRdb lists one record per CDR3 protein. Seen here are about 610,000 distinct CDR3 sequences, 25% to 30% observed once, and the top ten hold around 36%. Study findings and constraints: At one year after transplant, newly produced T cells mostly accounted for T-cell counts and diversity. The study reportedly traced alpha-beta T cells about two months after transplant to several hundred expanded graft clones. Some patients' high day-60 TCRbeta diversity was traced to surviving recipient T cells and thymic progenitors.

This clonotype turned up a few times. Its antigen is as yet unknown. This sequence originates from a boy in the first two years of life with Wiskott-Aldrich syndrome, due to receive a stem cell transplant. Sequenced here: PBMCs, sampled before TCRalphabeta/CD19-depleted stem cell transplant.

CDR3: CASINPRNTGELFF. The CDR3 DNA follows: TGCGCCAGCATTAACCCCAGAAACACCGGGGAGCTGTTTTTT. The rearrangement links TRBV10-2 to TRBJ2-2; D gene ambiguous. The CDR3 is 14 residues long. Trimming left V 7 bases short and J 2 bases short, with 11 bases between. From germline, CDR1 is WSHSY and CDR2 SAAADI.